This T cell receptor (beta chain) was recorded in a study of human T cells and chemical hapten exposure. Across the study: Small differences in pooled library volume mainly drove the variation in TCR yields per sample.

This clonotype was observed many times. As to time point: pre-sensitization, week 0. The sample's treatment: therapeutic diphenylcyclopropenone sensitization with weekly scalp DPC. TCRdb passed the RACE reads through MiXCR, listing each CDR3 protein once. The profile covers about 98,000 distinct CDR3 sequences, with about a tenth appearing a single time and about 3% taken by the ten largest. The source of this sequence is a woman in her sixties or seventies with alopecia areata. Some clones in this sample may be carry-over from other donors' samples. This sample comprised whole blood, obtained in connection with sensitization to the hapten diphenylcyclopropenone (DPC).

The DNA for the CDR3 is TGCAGTGCTAGAGGGGACAGGGGGCTTTACGAGCAGTACTTC. Translating it yields CSARGDRGLYEQYF. The chain links TRBV20-1 to TRBJ2-7; TRBD1 matches 12 bases. Trimming removed 1 base from V and 4 bases from J; junction bases left unmatched: 2. The CDR3 totals 14 residues. CDR1 and CDR2 from the germline V gene are DFQATT and SNEGSKA (reference sequence).